These T cell receptor beta chains were read from a single sample in a study of T-cell reconstitution after alpha-beta-depleted transplantation in children. TCRdb recomputed calls from the PCR reads with MiXCR, one row per CDR3 protein. The sample has about 410,000 distinct CDR3 sequences; over 20% are singletons. Material: PBMCs from the stem cell graft donor, obtained from the stem cell graft. These receptors all stem from a human donor who donated a stem cell graft to a child with acute myeloid leukemia. Each CDR3 is given with its conserved first and last residue. The D gene is left open where the match is weak. A row's size may be missing; if present it is once, few, many or a size class.

CASSSSLAGGTGELFF	TGTGCCAGCAGTTCCTCACTAGCGGGGGGCACCGGGGAGCTGTTTTTT	TRBD2	few	16	TRBV28	TRBJ2-2
CASSSGPTNEKLFF	TGTGCCAGCAGCTCGGGACCCACTAATGAAAAACTGTTTTTT	-	-	14	TRBV5-6	TRBJ1-4
CATSAGGDGEQYF	TGTGCCACCAGTGCAGGAGGGGATGGCGAGCAGTACTTC	-	-	13	TRBV24-1	TRBJ2-7
CASSRQTGAVGSPLHF	TGTGCCAGCAGCCGCCAGACAGGGGCTGTTGGTTCACCCCTCCACTTT	TRBD1	-	16	TRBV13	TRBJ1-6
CASSQDRDRSSYEQYF	TGTGCCAGCAGCCAAGACAGGGACAGGAGCTCCTACGAGCAGTACTTC	TRBD1	-	16	TRBV3-1	TRBJ2-7
CASSYLAVKFF	TGTGCCAGCAGTTACCTAGCGGTTAAGTTCTTC	TRBD2	-	11	TRBV6-2/TRBV6-3	TRBJ2-1
CASSGTGELADTQYF	TGTGCCAGCAGTGGAACAGGGGAACTGGCAGATACGCAGTATTTT	TRBD1	many	15	TRBV25-1	TRBJ2-3
CASSLSDREYEQYF	TGTGCCAGCAGTTTATCGGACAGGGAATACGAGCAGTACTTC	TRBD1	-	14	TRBV28	TRBJ2-7
CASSQDGGNEQYF	TGTGCCAGCAGCCAAGATGGGGGAAACGAGCAGTACTTC	-	-	13	TRBV3-1	TRBJ2-7
CASSLKLAATDTQYF	TGTGCCAGCAGCTTAAAACTAGCGGCCACAGATACGCAGTATTTT	TRBD2	-	15	TRBV7-2	TRBJ2-3
CASQMSGRMTDTQYF	TGTGCCAGCCAGATGAGCGGGAGGATGACAGATACGCAGTATTTT	TRBD2	-	15	TRBV6-2/TRBV6-3	TRBJ2-3
CASSLTVPQNQPQHF	TGTGCCAGCAGCCTTACAGTCCCCCAAAATCAGCCCCAGCATTTT	-	few	15	TRBV27	TRBJ1-5
CATSRETENIQYF	TGTGCCACCAGCAGAGAGACAGAAAACATTCAGTACTTC	-	few	13	TRBV15	TRBJ2-4
CSATTAVGADTQYF	TGCAGTGCTACCACCGCCGTGGGGGCAGATACGCAGTATTTT	-	-	14	TRBV20-1	TRBJ2-3
CASSLVNRGTDTQYF	TGCGCCAGCAGCCTTGTTAACCGCGGCACAGATACGCAGTATTTT	-	few	15	TRBV5-1	TRBJ2-3
CSGSQLSYNEQFF	TGCAGTGGGTCACAACTGTCCTACAATGAGCAGTTCTTC	-	-	13	TRBV20-1	TRBJ2-1